This TCR beta chain was identified in a study of cytomegalovirus exposure and HLA in healthy donors (dated by TCRdb to the late 2010s). Turning to the overall study: An earlier analysis of about 530 of the donors reported about 260 Gb of sequence data and 117 million unique TCR beta sequences obtained from 150 million to 200 million T cells. The study profiled the T cell repertoires of 500 to 800 subjects by immunosequencing and related them to cytomegalovirus serostatus. A later genetic analysis took genome-wide SNP genotypes for 398 of the 666 donors and used that subset as a discovery cohort. In an earlier analysis of around 540 of the donors, high-throughput TCR beta sequencing was used to judge whether each TCR beta V gene segment behaved as functional or pseudogenic. Rather than drawing on any new phenotypic data, the later analysis identified candidate immune exposures from TCR beta sequences and the way those sequences occurred across donors. The study was designed to test whether signatures of past pathogen exposure could be identified by cataloging public T cell receptors. About 280 gigabases of sequencing data and around 90 million unique TCR sequences made up an early release that covered several hundred HLA-typed donors. Among almost 400 genotyped donors of the cohort, an average of 235,054 unique TCR beta nucleotide sequences were sequenced per donor, roughly 18% of them non-productive. All discovery cohort repertoires had been generated on a single sequencing platform. In addition to the first cohort of 666 subjects, a separate validation cohort of approximately 110 different subjects was used. To study patterns of TCR occurrence, a later analysis re-analyzed previously published TCR beta repertoires from 700 or so donors and added high-resolution HLA genotyping. A handful of DR-DQ haplotypes were treated as single units for association and clustering because of strong linkage in the cohort. The number of donors typed differed by locus, with about 629-630 for A, B, C, DRB1 and DQB1, 522 for DQA1, some 570 for DPA1, and over 400 for DPB1. Among the roughly 390 genotyped donors, approximately 76% belonged to the genetic ancestry cluster associated with self-reported Caucasian donors. Alongside the repertoire data, information on donor age, sex, ethnicity and CMV serostatus was compiled. The study combined high-throughput TCR immunosequencing, statistical association of individual TCRs with disease status, and machine learning to predict cytomegalovirus infection status. Both class I and class II loci were covered by HLA typing, at four-digit resolution.

This clone was recorded only once. No cognate antigen has been identified for it. It has no much larger one-base neighbor in the sample; base qualities were not kept. The cohort consisted of 650 to 850 healthy bone marrow donors. At the time of sampling, every cohort member was nominally healthy, though immune exposures that went unrecorded were likely present. The donor tested CMV seropositive, placing the donor among the 289 seropositive members of the cohort. Every donor gave a peripheral blood sample, and the peripheral blood mononuclear cells from that sample were used for TCR beta sequencing. Genomic DNA was extracted from the blood cell samples with the Qiagen DNeasy Blood Extraction Kit. To prepare the library, the immunoSEQ multiplex PCR assay was applied. The multiplex PCR relied on a mix of 60 forward primers for TCR Vbeta segments and 13 reverse primers for TCR Jbeta segments. Amplification of the CDR3 region of rearranged TCR beta genes was performed with a multiplex PCR assay on genomic DNA. Amplified TCR beta libraries were sequenced as 87-base-pair reads on the Illumina HiSeq System. As for the authors' bioinformatics: A later analysis tallied 75 million to 85 million unique TCR beta chains across the 700 or so repertoires, and some 10 million of those chains were shared by two or more donors. Raw reads were error-corrected and collapsed into unique sequences by a nearest-neighbor algorithm in which closely related sequences were merged to remove PCR and sequencing errors. V, D and J gene segments were assigned by aligning CDR3 sequences to IMGT reference sequences. For a sequence to be retained, at least a six-nucleotide match to both a V gene segment and a J gene segment was required. A rearrangement counted as productive if the CDR3 had no stop codons and remained in frame with V and J, and every other rearrangement counted as non-productive. CDR3 was defined by IMGT convention, running from the second conserved V-encoded cysteine to the conserved J-encoded phenylalanine. In an earlier analysis of 550 to 650 of the donors, sequences lacking an unambiguous match to a single V gene segment were excluded. An earlier analysis of 550 to 650 of the donors classified V segments as functional when productive rearrangements were above 56.7% and as segregating when the standard deviation between donors was above 5%. A statistical classification framework was built to diagnose cytomegalovirus status from the catalog of TCR beta chain sequences. In a later analysis, TCR nucleotide sequences were compared against IMGT/GENE-DB human TR gene sequences so that V and J genes could be assigned. Using the TCRdist pipeline, a later analysis assigned CDR3 sequences along with most-parsimonious VDJ recombination scenarios. A later analysis defined each TCR beta chain by its CDR3 amino acid sequence plus V-gene family, and excluded reads lacking a unique V-gene family. A later analysis removed over 500 highly shared, low-generation-probability nucleotide sequences to deal with suspected cross-contamination and a sequencing artifact. For each public chain, a later analysis derived a clonal expansion index from normalized ranks of inferred template counts within each repertoire. A later analysis computed generation probabilities with a VDJ recombination model fitted to out-of-frame rearrangements, and checked the results against IGoR. In a later analysis, TCR-TCR, TCR-HLA and TCR-CMV co-occurrence was scored with hypergeometric tests, and a repertoire-size bias correction was applied to TCR pairs. In a later analysis, false discovery rates were estimated by permuting HLA or CMV assignments 20 times. In a later analysis, co-occurring TCRs were grouped using DBSCAN, with TCRdist sequence similarity added in when clustering inside HLA-allele-positive subsets. Repertoires with fewer than 30,000 or more than 120,000 public chains were left out of co-occurrence clustering, as were about five repertoires with anomalous nucleotide sharing. Not all clones reach the TCRdb copy of this immuneACCESS table, which keeps in-frame sequences only. Checked studies attribute under half of the gap to unresolved V genes and leave the rest unexplained. That table gives V, J and clone size, and the DNA gave D and trimming. The sample table shows 91,000 or so clones, and less than 85% are seen once. The ten most abundant clones make up more than 5% of the sample.

From the cysteine up to the phenylalanine, the CDR3 has a length of 14 residues. Solely the CDR3 DNA is kept, with 42 bases framed from the first base. The germline V and J ends show losses of 4 bases and 7 bases respectively, and no gene match explains 6 bases of the junction. Via the germline V gene, CDR1 is MNHEY and CDR2 SVGAGI. The paper's findings and limits, for the study overall: According to a later analysis, TCR association rates differed among HLA loci, with DRB1 alleles showing the most associated TCRs and HLA-C alleles showing the fewest. Because the 87-base-pair reads could not distinguish some IMGT-functional V segments, including TRBV6-2 and TRBV6-3, those segments were excluded. The only immune exposure information available for the cohort was CMV serostatus. Most CMV-associated TCR beta chains appeared to be HLA-restricted in a later analysis, and the HLA associations seemed to be driven largely by CMV exposure. Broadly in line with IMGT annotations, most TCR beta V segments showed up in productive rearrangements about 87% or about 30% of the time in an earlier analysis of roughly 590 of the donors. The authors suggested that the approach could potentially be generalized to other disease states and immunological phenotypes. According to a later analysis, parvovirus B19, influenza, CMV and Epstein-Barr virus appeared linked to several top co-occurrence clusters. Because HLA typing was unavailable for some donors at each locus, only the typed subset was used in association tests. The classifier was reported to diagnose cytomegalovirus status with high specificity and sensitivity in both the original cohort and the validation cohort. A later genetic analysis associated a missense DCLRE1C variant with V-gene and J-gene trimming of TCR beta chains, and an independent cohort replicated the association. According to a later genetic analysis, donors in an Asian-associated ancestry cluster had fewer N-insertions in productive TCRs than the roughly 700-donor mean. In vitro tests confirmed that a few of the cytomegalovirus-associated TCR beta chains recognize cytomegalovirus antigens. In the study, around 150 TCR beta chains were listed as associated with cytomegalovirus. The earlier analysis of about 600 of the donors excluded around 17 rarely observed V segments, including chromosome 9 orphons, because counts were too low. A cluster of highly shared sequence variants was judged likely to be a technical artifact of the sequencing pipeline. Correlated functional status among segregating V segments might reflect linkage disequilibrium, but an unknown experimental factor could not be ruled out. Across donors, most TCR sequences were observed very rarely, whereas some public TCRs were present in many individuals. When HLA alleles, especially DR and DQ, strongly co-occurred, attributing TCR associations to individual alleles was difficult. A further reported finding was that TCR beta sequences accurately predicted the HLA-A and HLA-B alleles for most subjects in the first cohort. In a later analysis, HLA-associated TCR beta chains showed more clonal expansion and lower generation probabilities than non-associated chains that were equally common. The cohort was sequenced for TCR beta chains only, and without alpha or paired-chain data the features that could be detected were limited. The presence/absence analyses assumed that sequencing depth was roughly uniform across donors, and that assumption may not be true. A later analysis associated around 16,000 TCR beta sequences with specific HLA alleles at a false discovery rate of 0.05.

The V gene is TRBV6-5 and the J gene is TRBJ1-4, with 7 bases matching TRBD1. The receptor was derived from a man younger than 45 in good health and CMV-seropositive. Sequencing used PBMCs. The CDR3 reads as follows: CASSSWAGGEKLFF. The sequenced DNA is TGTGCCAGCAGTTCGTGGGCAGGGGGTGAAAAACTGTTTTTT.